This T cell receptor beta chain comes out of a study of T cell responses to AZD1222 COVID-19 vaccine. The study, taken as a whole, reports: Nearly half of unique spike-specific TCRs reportedly avoided B.1.351 and B.1.1.7 mutated regions. At 160-218 and 743-854, vaccine-associated CD4 TCRs were dominant, and they spanned spike. Possibly, clonal diversity was underestimated; donors were largely white British and included more females. Spike-specific TCR breadth and depth rose after two AZD1222 doses.

Per germline, CDR1 SGHAT and CDR2 FQNNGV. Trimming removed 2 bases at V and 4 bases at J, with 9 bases between. The CDR3 runs 15 residues. The data were produced by immunoSEQ multiplex PCR, yet TCRdb's version contains in-frame clones alone and is incomplete. The profile shows 80,000 or so clones, 85% to 95% of them singletons. As regards this clone: What it binds is unknown.

The specimen comprised peripheral blood, sampled on day 0 of AZD1222 vaccination. The V gene is TRBV11-2, the J gene TRBJ1-6, with D maybe TRBD1 (5 bases). The receptor comes from an adult in good health. In DNA form, the CDR3 reads TGTGCCAGCAGCTTACAGACAGATTATAATTCACCCCTCCACTTT. Translated, it gives CASSLQTDYNSPLHF.